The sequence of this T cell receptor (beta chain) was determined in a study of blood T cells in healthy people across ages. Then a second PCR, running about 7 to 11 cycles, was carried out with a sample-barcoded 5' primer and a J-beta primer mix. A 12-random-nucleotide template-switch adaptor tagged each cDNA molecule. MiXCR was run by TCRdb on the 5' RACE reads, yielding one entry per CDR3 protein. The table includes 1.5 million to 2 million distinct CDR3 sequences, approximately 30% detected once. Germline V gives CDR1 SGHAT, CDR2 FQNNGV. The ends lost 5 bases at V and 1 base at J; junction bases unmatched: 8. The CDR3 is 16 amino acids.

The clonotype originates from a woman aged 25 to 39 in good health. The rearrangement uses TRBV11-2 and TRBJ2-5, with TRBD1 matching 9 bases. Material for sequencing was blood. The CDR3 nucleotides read TGTGCCAGCAGCCCCGGACAGGGGATCCCCCAAGAGACCCAGTACTTC. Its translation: CASSPGQGIPQETQYF.